The clone carrying this T cell receptor (beta chain) was detected many times. The antigen is undetermined. TCRdb re-derived calls from the 5' RACE reads in MiXCR, one entry per CDR3 protein. There are fewer than 350,000 distinct CDR3 sequences in the sample; around 3.6% occur only once, and around 22% lies in the top ten. This record belongs to a study of T cells after yellow fever vaccination. General study points: Peaking faster, on day 5 versus 15, the secondary response was nonetheless weaker.

The input for sequencing was PBMCs, taken on the day of the yellow fever booster vaccination. The TCR was taken from a man aged 18 to 29 who received the YFV17D yellow fever vaccine.

This CDR3 reads CASSQEPGDNYEQYF. The CDR3, as DNA: TGTGCCAGCAGCCAAGAGCCGGGGGACAACTACGAGCAGTACTTC. This chain joins TRBV3-1 and TRBJ2-7, with D tentatively TRBD1 or TRBD2 (6 bases each). CDR1 and CDR2 (germline): LGHDT, YNNKEL (reference sequence). The germline V and J ends were trimmed by 0 bases and 3 bases, with 12 bases remaining between them. The CDR3 consists of 15 residues.